Here is one T cell receptor (beta chain) with its context. Nested PCRs of around 15 and 9 cycles, two in total, were run on TCRalpha and TCRbeta cDNA. No DNA is given; TCRdb re-called the 5' RACE reads and lists each CDR3 protein once. In all, the sample yields roughly 330,000 distinct CDR3 sequences. The data belong to a study of monozygotic twins with inflammatory bowel disease. The CDR3 contains 14 residues. The clonotype comes from a human donor with ulcerative colitis or Crohn's disease, or a healthy co-twin of an affected twin (not recorded which). This chain uses TRBV12-3 or TRBV12-4 with TRBJ2-1; checking the TCRdb D call of TRBD1 is not possible without DNA. Sequences were obtained from blood. Here the CDR3 reads CASRGTGGLNEQFF.